The sequence of this T cell receptor beta chain was determined in a study of blood T cells in healthy people across ages. This clonotype turned up a few times. At one end, the junction sequence differs from germline, possibly due to a read error. Primers used in a second PCR of roughly 6 to 12 cycles were a sample-barcoded 5' primer and a J-beta primer mix. TCRdb re-called the 5' RACE reads with MiXCR, one entry per CDR3 protein. The table records more than 500,000 distinct CDR3 sequences, 27% of them present only once. The CDR3 consists of 13 residues. Germline assignment: CDR1 SGHRS and CDR2 YFSETQ.

The chain combines TRBV5-1 with TRBJ1-2; 7 positions match TRBD1. This receptor was taken from a woman in her sixties or seventies in good health. The sample taken for sequencing was blood. The CDR3 loop is CVSSPDRVYGYTF. The CDR3 DNA is TGCGTCAGCAGCCCTGACAGGGTCTATGGCTACACCTTC.